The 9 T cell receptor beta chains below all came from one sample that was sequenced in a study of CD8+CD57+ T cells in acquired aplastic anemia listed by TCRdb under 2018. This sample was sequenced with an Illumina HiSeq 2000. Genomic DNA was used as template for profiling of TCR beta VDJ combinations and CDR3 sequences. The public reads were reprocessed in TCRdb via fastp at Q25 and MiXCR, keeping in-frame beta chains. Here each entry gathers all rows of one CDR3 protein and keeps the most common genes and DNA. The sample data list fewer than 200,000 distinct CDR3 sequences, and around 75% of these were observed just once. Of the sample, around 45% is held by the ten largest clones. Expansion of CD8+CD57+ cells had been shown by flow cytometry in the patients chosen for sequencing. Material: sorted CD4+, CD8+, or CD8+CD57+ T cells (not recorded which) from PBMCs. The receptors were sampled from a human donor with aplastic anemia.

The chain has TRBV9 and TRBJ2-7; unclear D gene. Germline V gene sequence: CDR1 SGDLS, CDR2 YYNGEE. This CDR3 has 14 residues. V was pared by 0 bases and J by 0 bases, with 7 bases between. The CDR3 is CASSVDHSSYEQYF. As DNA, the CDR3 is TGTGCCAGCAGCGTAGATCACAGCTCCTACGAGCAGTACTTC.

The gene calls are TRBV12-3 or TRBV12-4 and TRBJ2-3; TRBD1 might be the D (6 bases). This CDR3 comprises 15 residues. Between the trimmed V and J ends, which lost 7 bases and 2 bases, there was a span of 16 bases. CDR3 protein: CASNQRQGHTDTQYF. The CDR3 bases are TGTGCCAGCAACCAGCGGCAGGGGCACACAGATACGCAGTATTTT.

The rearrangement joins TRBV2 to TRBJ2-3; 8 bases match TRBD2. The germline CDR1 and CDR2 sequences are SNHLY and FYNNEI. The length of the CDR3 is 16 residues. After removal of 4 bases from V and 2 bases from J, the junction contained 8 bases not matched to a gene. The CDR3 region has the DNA TGTGCCAGCAGTGGGCTAGCGGGTATATTCACAGATACGCAGTATTTT. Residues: CASSGLAGIFTDTQYF.

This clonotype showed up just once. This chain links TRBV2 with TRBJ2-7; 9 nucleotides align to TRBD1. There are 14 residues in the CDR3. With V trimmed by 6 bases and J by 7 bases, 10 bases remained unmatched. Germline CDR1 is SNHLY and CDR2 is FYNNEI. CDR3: CASSTDRGTLEQYF. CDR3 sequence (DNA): TGTGCCAGCAGCACGGACAGGGGTACGTTGGAGCAGTACTTC.

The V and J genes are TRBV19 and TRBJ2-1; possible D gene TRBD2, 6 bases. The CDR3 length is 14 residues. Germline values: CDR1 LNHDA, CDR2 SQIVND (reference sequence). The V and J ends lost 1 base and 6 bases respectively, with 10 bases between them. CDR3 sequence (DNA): TGTGCCAGTAGTATAGCAGGCGGGGTCAATGAGCAGTTCTTC. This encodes CASSIAGGVNEQFF.

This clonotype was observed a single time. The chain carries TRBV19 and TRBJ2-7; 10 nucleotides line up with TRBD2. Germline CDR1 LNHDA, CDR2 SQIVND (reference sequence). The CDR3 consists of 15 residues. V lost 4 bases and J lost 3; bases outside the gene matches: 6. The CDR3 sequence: CASSRLAGVGYEQYF. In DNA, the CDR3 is TGTGCCAGTAGTAGGCTAGCGGGAGTAGGCTACGAGCAGTACTTC.

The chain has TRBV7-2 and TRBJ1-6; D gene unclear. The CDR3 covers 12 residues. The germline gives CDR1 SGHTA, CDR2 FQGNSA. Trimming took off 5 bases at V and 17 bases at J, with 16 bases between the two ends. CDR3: CASSQPDGPFHF. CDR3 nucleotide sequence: TGTGCCAGCAGCCAACCGGACGGACCTTTCCACTTT.

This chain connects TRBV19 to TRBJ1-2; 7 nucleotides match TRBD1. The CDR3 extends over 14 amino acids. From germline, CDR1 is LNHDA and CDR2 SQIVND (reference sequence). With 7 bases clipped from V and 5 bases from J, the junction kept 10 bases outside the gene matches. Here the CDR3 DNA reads TGTGCCAGTACCGATCGACAGGGACCATATGGCTACACCTTC. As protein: CASTDRQGPYGYTF.

The CDR3 region is CASSQGAGSFNEQYF. DNA of the CDR3: TGCGCCAGCAGCCAAGGGGCGGGGTCTTTCAACGAGCAGTACTTC. The chain combines TRBV4-1 with TRBJ2-7; maybe TRBD2 (6 bases). The length of the CDR3 is 15 residues. In germline, CDR1 is MGHRA, CDR2 YSYEKL. Trimming shortened V by 1 base and J by 5 bases, and 15 bases separated the two germline ends.